This T cell receptor beta chain was captured in a study of response to subunit inactivated influenza vaccine. This clonotype was found a few times. This CDR3 is 13 amino acids long. Germline trimming cut 5 bases from V and 4 bases from J; bases unmatched to any gene: 2. Germline assignment: CDR1 KGHSH and CDR2 LQKENI. From the RT-PCR reads, TCRdb called clonotypes with MiXCR, one entry per CDR3 protein. The sample includes some 540,000 distinct CDR3 sequences, roughly a quarter seen only once; the top ten take about 2.8%. These data were likewise used in another study, on T cells expressing NK-cell markers. From that paper: For TCR beta, cDNA was produced by 5'RACE template switching with UMIs.

This TCR derives from a man aged 50 or older who received an inactivated influenza vaccine. This specimen was CD4+ T cells sorted from PBMCs, taken 12 days after vaccination. V is TRBV18 and J is TRBJ2-1; TRBD1 matches 7 bases. CDR3 residues: CASSSGGYNEQFF. In DNA form, the CDR3 reads TGTGCCAGCTCATCAGGGGGATACAATGAGCAGTTCTTC.